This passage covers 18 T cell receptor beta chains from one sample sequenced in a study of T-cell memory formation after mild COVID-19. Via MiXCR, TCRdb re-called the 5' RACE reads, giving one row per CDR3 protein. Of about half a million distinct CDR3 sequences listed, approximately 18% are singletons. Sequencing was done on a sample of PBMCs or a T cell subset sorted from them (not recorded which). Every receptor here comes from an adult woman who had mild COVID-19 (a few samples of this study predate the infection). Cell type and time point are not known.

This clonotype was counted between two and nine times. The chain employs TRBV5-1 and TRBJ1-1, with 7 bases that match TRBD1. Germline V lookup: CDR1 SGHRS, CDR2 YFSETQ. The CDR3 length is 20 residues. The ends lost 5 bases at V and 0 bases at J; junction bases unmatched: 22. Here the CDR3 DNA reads TGCGCCAGCAGTTACCCATCAGCGCGACAGGGCGAGCAGCTGAACACTGAAGCTTTCTTT. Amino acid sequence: CASSYPSARQGEQLNTEAFF.

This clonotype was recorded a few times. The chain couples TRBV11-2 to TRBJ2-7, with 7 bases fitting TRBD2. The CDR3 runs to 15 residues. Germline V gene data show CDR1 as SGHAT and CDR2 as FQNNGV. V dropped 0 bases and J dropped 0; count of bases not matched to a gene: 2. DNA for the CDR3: TGTGCCAGCAGCTTAGAGCGGGGGTTCTCCTACGAGCAGTACTTC. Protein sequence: CASSLERGFSYEQYF.

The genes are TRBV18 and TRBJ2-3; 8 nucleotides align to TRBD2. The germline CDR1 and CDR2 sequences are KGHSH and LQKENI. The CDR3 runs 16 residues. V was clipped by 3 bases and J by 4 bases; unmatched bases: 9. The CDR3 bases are TGTGCCAGCTCACCGTACCCGGGGGGGCCGGCAGATACGCAGTATTTT. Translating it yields CASSPYPGGPADTQYF.

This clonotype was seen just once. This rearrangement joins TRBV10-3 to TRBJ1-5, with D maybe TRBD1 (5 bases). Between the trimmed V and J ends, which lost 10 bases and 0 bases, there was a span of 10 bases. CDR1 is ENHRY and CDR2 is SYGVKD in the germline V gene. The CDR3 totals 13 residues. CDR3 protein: CATAGNSNQPQHF. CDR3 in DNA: TGTGCCACTGCAGGGAATAGCAATCAGCCCCAGCATTTT.

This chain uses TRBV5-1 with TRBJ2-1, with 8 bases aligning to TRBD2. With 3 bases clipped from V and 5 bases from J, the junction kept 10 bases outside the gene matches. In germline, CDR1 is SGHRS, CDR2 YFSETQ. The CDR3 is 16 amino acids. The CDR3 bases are TGCGCCAGCAGCTGGCCCGGAAATAGCGGGAACAATGAGCAGTTCTTC. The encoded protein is CASSWPGNSGNNEQFF.

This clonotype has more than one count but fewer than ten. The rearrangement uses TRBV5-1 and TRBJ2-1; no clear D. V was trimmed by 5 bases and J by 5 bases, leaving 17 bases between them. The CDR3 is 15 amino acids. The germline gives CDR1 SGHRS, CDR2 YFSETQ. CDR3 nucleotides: TGCGCCAGCAGACCAACGAGTGGAATCAACAATGAGCAGTTCTTC. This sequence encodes CASRPTSGINNEQFF. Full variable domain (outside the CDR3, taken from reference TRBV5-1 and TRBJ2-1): KAGVTQTPRYLIKTRGQQVTLSCSPISGHRSVSWYQQTPGQGLQFLFEYFSETQRNKGNFPGRFSGRQFSNSRSEMNVSTLELGDSALYLCASRPTSGINNEQFFGPGTRLTVL.

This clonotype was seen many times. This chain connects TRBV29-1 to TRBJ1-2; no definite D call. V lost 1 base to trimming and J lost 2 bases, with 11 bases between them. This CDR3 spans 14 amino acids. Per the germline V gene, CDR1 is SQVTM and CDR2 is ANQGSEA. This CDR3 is CSVEGGSSNYGYTF. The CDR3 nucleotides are TGCAGCGTTGAAGGTGGCAGTTCGAACTATGGCTACACCTTC.

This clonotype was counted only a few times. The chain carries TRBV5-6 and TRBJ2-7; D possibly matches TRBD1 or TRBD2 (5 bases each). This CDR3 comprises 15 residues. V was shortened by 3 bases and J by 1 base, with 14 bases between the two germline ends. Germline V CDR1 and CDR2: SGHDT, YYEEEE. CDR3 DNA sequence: TGTGCCAGCAGCTCGATTCAGGGAGTGTCCTACGAGCAGTACTTC. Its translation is CASSSIQGVSYEQYF. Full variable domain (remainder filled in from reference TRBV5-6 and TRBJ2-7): DAGVTQSPTHLIKTRGQQVTLRCSPKSGHDTVSWYQQALGQGPQFIFQYYEEEERQRGNFPDRFSGHQFPNYSSELNVNALLLGDSALYLCASSSIQGVSYEQYFGPGTRLTVT.

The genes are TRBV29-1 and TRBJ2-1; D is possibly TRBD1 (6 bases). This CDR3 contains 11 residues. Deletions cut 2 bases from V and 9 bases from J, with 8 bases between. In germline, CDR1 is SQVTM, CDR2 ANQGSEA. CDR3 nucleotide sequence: TGCAGCGTTGAAAACAGGGCTGAGCAGTTCTTC. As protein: CSVENRAEQFF.

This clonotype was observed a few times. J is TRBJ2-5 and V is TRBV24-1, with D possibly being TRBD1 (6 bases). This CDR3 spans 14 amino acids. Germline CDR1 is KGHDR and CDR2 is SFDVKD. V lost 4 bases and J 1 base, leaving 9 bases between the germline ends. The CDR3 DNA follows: TGTGCCACCAGTGAATTGGACAGCCAAGAGACCCAGTACTTC. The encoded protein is CATSELDSQETQYF.

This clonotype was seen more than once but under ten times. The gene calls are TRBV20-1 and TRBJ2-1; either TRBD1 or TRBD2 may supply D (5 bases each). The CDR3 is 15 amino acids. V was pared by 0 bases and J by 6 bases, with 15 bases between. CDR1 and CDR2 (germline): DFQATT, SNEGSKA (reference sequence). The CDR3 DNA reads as TGCAGTGCTAGAGACGACTGGGACCGTCGCAATGAGCAGTTCTTC. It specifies CSARDDWDRRNEQFF.

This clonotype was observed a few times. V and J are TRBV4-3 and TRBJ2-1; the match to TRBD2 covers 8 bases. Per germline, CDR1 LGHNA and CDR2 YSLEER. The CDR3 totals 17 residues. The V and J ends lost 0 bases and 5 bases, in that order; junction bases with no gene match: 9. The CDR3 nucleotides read TGCGCCAGCAGCCAAGATCCGGGACTAGTGGGAGACAATGAGCAGTTCTTC. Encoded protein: CASSQDPGLVGDNEQFF.

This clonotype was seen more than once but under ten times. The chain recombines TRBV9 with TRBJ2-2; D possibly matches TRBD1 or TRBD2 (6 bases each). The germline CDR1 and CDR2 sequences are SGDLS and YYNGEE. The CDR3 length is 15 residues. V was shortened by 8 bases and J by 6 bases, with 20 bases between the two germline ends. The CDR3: CASSTVGGRPGELFF. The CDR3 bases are TGTGCCAGTTCGACCGTAGGGGGGAGACCCGGGGAGCTGTTTTTT. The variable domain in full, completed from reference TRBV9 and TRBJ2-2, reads DSGVTQTPKHLITATGQRVTLRCSPRSGDLSVYWYQQSLDQGLQFLIQYYNGEERAKGNILERFSAQQFPDLHSELNLSSLELGDSALYFCASSTVGGRPGELFFGEGSRLTVL.

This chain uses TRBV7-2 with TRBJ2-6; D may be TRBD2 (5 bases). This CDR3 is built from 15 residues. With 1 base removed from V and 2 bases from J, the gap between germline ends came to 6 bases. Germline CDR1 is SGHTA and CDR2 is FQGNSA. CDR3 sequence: CASSLELAGANVLTF. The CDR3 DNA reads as TGTGCCAGCAGCTTAGAACTAGCTGGGGCCAACGTCCTGACTTTC.

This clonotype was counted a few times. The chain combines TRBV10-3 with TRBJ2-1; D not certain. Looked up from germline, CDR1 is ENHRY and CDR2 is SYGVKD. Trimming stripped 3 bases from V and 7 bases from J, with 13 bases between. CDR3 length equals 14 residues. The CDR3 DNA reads TGTGCCATCAGTGACCCGACAATAGGGAATGAGCAGTTCTTC. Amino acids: CAISDPTIGNEQFF.

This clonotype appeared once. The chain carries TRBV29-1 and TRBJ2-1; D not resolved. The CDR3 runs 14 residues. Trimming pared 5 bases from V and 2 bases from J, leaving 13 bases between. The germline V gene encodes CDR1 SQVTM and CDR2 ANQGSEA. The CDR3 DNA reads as TGCAGCGTTCATTGGGCAGAGACCTACAATGAGCAGTTCTTC. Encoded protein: CSVHWAETYNEQFF.

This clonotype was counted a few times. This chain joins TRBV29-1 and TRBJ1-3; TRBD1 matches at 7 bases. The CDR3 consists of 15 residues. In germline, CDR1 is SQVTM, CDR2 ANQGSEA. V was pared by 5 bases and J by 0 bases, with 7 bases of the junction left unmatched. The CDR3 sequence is CSVLFGTVSGNTIYF. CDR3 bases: TGCAGCGTTCTATTCGGGACAGTCTCTGGAAACACCATATATTTT. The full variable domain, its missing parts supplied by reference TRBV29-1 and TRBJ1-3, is SAVISQKPSRDICQRGTSLTIQCQVDSQVTMMFWYRQQPGQSLTLIATANQGSEATYESGFVIDKFPISRPNLTFSTLTVSNMSPEDSSIYLCSVLFGTVSGNTIYFGEGSWLTVV.

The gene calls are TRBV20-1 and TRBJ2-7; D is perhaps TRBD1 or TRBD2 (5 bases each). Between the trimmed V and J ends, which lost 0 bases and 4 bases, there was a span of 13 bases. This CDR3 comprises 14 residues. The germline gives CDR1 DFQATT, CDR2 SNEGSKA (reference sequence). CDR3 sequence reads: CSARDGMRGYEQYF. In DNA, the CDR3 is TGCAGTGCTAGAGATGGGATGAGGGGTTACGAGCAGTACTTC.